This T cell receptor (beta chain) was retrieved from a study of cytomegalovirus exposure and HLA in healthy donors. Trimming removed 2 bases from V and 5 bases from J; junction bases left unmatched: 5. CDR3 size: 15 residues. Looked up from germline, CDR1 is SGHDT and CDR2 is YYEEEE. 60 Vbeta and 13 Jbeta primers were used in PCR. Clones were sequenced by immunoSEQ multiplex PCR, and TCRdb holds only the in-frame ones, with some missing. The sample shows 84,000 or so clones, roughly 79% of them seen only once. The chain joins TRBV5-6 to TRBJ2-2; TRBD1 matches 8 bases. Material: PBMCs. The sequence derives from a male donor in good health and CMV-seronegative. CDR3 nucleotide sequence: TGTGCCAGCAGCTTTCGACAGGGGTATACCGGGGAGCTGTTTTTT. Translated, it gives CASSFRQGYTGELFF.